A selection of T cell receptor beta chains follows, all from one sample in a study of cytomegalovirus exposure and HLA in healthy donors. Generated by immunoSEQ multiplex PCR, the TCRdb table keeps only in-frame clones and is missing some. This table holds some 190,000 clones, 80% found once. Sequences were obtained from PBMCs. These receptors were collected from a woman aged 25-40 years in good health and CMV-seronegative. CDR3s leave out the opening cysteine and the closing phenylalanine or tryptophan. Fields, in order: V gene, clone size, CDR3 protein. Size is stated for part of the rows, as once, few or many counts, or as a class when the clone is expanded.

TRBV6-5 NA ASSSIQGVNTEAF
TRBV5-6 NA ASSPPGTGYSYNEQF
TRBV30 NA AWTLGLAAQETQY
TRBV2 NA ASRSQGNTEAF
TRBV7-8 NA ASSARAPGQTDTQY
TRBV5-6 NA ASSLLRQGGELF
TRBV7-9 NA ASSLGQDIRQTQY
TRBV7-9 NA ASREGGNTEAF
TRBV18 NA ASSSYSGTGVNYGYT
TRBV7-2 few ASSFGPGLAGTGELF
TRBV30 NA AWTGGNYGYT
TRBV21-1 NA ASSKTSRERGGDEQF
TRBV9 few ASSVDSGGGGTEAF
TRBV7-8 NA ASSSQGPLGNDPYEQY
TRBV30 NA AWSFPGTRETQY
TRBV6-6 NA ASSYGQGKWQETQY
TRBV7-2 NA ASSLEPGTMTKNIQY
TRBV7-2 NA ASRSLPGRGGWNEQF
TRBV30 NA ASGGKPNEKLF
TRBV4-3 NA ASTRYTGASEAF
TRBV18 NA ASSQLAWETQY
TRBV25-1 once ASSDRNVVVEQY
TRBV25-1 NA ASAWGQKAF
TRBV7-9 once ASSLGQVYGYT
TRBV2 few ASSVASGGFYNEQF
TRBV6-5 NA ASQFSGANVLT
TRBV10-3 NA AISGGQNSNQPQH
TRBV4-1 NA ASSQVRGLGAAMSEQY
TRBV29-1 few SVENRGDTQY
TRBV2 NA ASTRGLAGQTQY
TRBV7-9 few ASSRGAGEQY
TRBV7-2 few ASSLDSPGETQY
TRBV9 NA ASSIQGANTEAF
TRBV9 NA ASSVRSGVVNEQF
TRBV11-2 NA ASSPRSGDYRYGYT
TRBV15 once ATSRDRRGRGSQPQH
TRBV5-6 once ASSLGGFRNQPQH
TRBV19 NA ASKNTEAF
TRBV18 NA ASSPLGTGSNYGYT
TRBV7-6 NA ASSLGTGVQETQY
TRBV19 NA ATFTGYEQY
TRBV5-4 NA ASSLAGLTGELF
TRBV10-2 few ASRSLSGEIYEQY
TRBV19 NA ASSIEPGGLGTQY